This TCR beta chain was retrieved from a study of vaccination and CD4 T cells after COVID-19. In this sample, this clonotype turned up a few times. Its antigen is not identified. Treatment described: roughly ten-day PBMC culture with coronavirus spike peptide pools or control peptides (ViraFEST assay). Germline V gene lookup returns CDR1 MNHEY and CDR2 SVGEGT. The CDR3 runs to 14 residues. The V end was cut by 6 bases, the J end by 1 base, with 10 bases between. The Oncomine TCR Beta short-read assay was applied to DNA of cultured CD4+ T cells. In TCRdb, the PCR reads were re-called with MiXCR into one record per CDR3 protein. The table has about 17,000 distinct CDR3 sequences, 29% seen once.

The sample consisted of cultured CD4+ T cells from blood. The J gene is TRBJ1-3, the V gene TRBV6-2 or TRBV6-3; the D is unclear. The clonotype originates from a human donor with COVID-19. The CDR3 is CASRDVSSGNTIYF. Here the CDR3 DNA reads TGTGCCAGCAGGGATGTCAGTTCTGGAAACACCATATATTTT.